This record concerns one T cell receptor beta chain sequence. Original processing methods: Estimation of nucleated cell counts was performed using reference gene primer amplification. Produced via immunoSEQ multiplex PCR; TCRdb's table is partial and in-frame only. V, J and clone size derive from that table, while D and trimming were established from the DNA sequence. Among 250,000 to 350,000 clones, about 89% were seen once, and the ten largest hold under 8%. The source of the sample is a study of blood T cell repertoires in COVID-19. For the study at large: Specimens from acute and convalescent COVID-19 originated in the United States, Italy and Spain. Sources were T cells, B-cell-depleted T cells, or PBMCs; the material itself was cDNA or gDNA.

The sequence came from a man between 18 and 35 years old who had recovered from COVID-19. Sequenced input: peripheral blood.

This CDR3 is CASSAGTNNEQFF. CDR3 coding DNA: TGCGCCAGCAGCGCGGGGACGAACAATGAGCAGTTCTTC. The chain is built from TRBV5-1 and TRBJ2-1, with D maybe TRBD2 (6 bases). Germline values: CDR1 SGHRS, CDR2 YFSETQ. Trimming took 4 bases from V and 5 from J, leaving 10 bases between them. The CDR3 extends over 13 amino acids. The whole variable domain, remainder taken from reference TRBV5-1 and TRBJ2-1, is KAGVTQTPRYLIKTRGQQVTLSCSPISGHRSVSWYQQTPGQGLQFLFEYFSETQRNKGNFPGRFSGRQFSNSRSEMNVSTLELGDSALYLCASSAGTNNEQFFGPGTRLTVL.